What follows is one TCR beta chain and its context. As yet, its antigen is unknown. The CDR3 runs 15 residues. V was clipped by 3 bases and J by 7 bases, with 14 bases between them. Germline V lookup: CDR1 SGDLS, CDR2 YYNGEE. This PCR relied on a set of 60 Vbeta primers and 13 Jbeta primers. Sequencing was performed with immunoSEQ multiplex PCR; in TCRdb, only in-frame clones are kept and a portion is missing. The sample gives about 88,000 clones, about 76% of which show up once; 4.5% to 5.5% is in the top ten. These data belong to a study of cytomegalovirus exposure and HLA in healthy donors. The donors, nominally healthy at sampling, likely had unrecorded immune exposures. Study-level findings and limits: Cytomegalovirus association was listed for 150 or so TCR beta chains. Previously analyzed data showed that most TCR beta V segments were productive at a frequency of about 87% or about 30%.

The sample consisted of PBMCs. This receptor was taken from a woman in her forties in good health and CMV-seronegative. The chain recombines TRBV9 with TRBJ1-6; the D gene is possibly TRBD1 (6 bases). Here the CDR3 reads CASSGAGTRNSPLHF. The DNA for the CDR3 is TGTGCCAGCAGCGGGGCCGGGACAAGAAATTCACCCCTCCACTTT.